This TCR beta chain emerged from a study of kidney transplant recipient with SARS-CoV-2 infection. This clonotype has ten or more counts. TCRdb independently ran MiXCR on the reads; one entry per CDR3 protein. The data show fewer than 250,000 distinct CDR3 sequences, 29% seen once. Germline V gene data show CDR1 as SEHNR and CDR2 as FQNEAQ (reference sequence). The CDR3 is made up of 15 amino acids. The germline V and J ends were trimmed by 4 bases and 3 bases, with 16 bases remaining between them. The rearrangement joins TRBV7-9 to TRBJ2-7; a possible D gene is TRBD2 (6 bases). Specimen: a blood sample, collected at baseline and between days 110 and 120 from a kidney transplant recipient. The receptor was derived from a male patient aged 25-45 years who had COVID-19 and was a kidney transplant recipient. The graft donor may be the source of some T cells. The chain's CDR3 is CASSSTGGEVYEQYF. The CDR3 coding sequence is TGTGCCAGCAGCTCCACCGGAGGGGAAGTCTACGAGCAGTACTTC.